These 29 T cell receptor beta chains share one sample of origin, sequenced in a study of shared clonotypes between healthy human individuals. Measured with immunoSEQ multiplex PCR; TCRdb has only the in-frame clones, and not every one. The sample includes 730,000 or so clones, 72% of them seen just once. The specimen was memory CD4+ T cells sorted from blood. Described subset: CD45RA-negative fraction. These receptors were collected from a woman aged 25 to 39 in good health.

As concerns this clone: A read error may be the cause here, since a much bigger clone is one base away. The rearrangement joins TRBV4-1 to TRBJ2-3, with TRBD1 matching over 7 bases. J gave up 4 bases and V 0 bases, and 7 bases lay outside the gene matches. CDR3 size: 16 residues. Germline assignment: CDR1 MGHRA and CDR2 YSYEKL. The CDR3 DNA reads as TGCGCCAGCAGCCAAGAGCTTCGACAGGGAGCAGATACGCAGTATTTT. Protein: CASSQELRQGADTQYF.

As for this clone: This sample includes further DNA sequences coding for the same CDR3. The chain links TRBV5-1 to TRBJ2-3; D gene ambiguous. The CDR3 runs 14 residues. Between the trimmed V and J ends, which lost 0 bases and 2 bases, there was a span of 7 bases. Germline V gene lookup returns CDR1 SGHRS and CDR2 YFSETQ. The CDR3 coding sequence is TGCGCCAGCAGCTTGGCAGGAACCACAGATACGCAGTATTTT. This translates into CASSLAGTTDTQYF.

V is TRBV21-1 and J is TRBJ1-5. TRBV21-1 is marked as a pseudogene. The CDR3 spans 17 residues. CDR3: CASKPGLAGSLNQPQHF. CDR3 nucleotides: TGTGCCAGCAAACCCGGGCTTGCGGGAAGCCTAAATCAGCCCCAGCATTTT.

The J gene is TRBJ2-7, the V gene TRBV30, with 8 nucleotides matching TRBD1. This CDR3 region has 12 residues. CDR1 GTSNPN and CDR2 SVGIG come from the germline V gene (reference sequence). The CDR3 loop reads CAFRDRNYEQYF. CDR3 bases: TGTGCGTTCCGGGACAGGAACTACGAGCAGTACTTC. The full variable domain, completed using reference TRBV30 and TRBJ2-7, is SQTIHQWPATLVQPVGSPLSLECTVEGTSNPNLYWYRQAAGRGLQLLFYSVGIGQISSEVPQNLSASRPQDRQFILSSKKLLLSDSGFYLCAFRDRNYEQYFGPGTRLTVT.

V gene TRBV18 combines with J gene TRBJ1-1; D is perhaps TRBD1 (5 bases). CDR3 length equals 14 residues. V was cut by 4 bases and J by 7 bases, with 16 bases left in between. CDR1 and CDR2 from the germline V gene are KGHSH and LQKENI. DNA for the CDR3: TGTGCCAGCTCACTTTCCGCTCTTCAGGGTGAAGCTTTCTTT. It codes for CASSLSALQGEAFF.

The J gene is TRBJ2-7, the V gene TRBV5-1; TRBD2 is a possible D gene (5 bases). The V gene lost 0 bases and the J gene lost 5 bases, with 12 bases spanning the gap. The length of the CDR3 is 14 residues. Germline-derived CDR1 and CDR2 are SGHRS and YFSETQ. CDR3 coding DNA: TGCGCCAGCAGCTTGGGGGATGAGGGCGACGAGCAGTACTTC. It is translated as CASSLGDEGDEQYF.

For the CDR3, the DNA is TGCGCCAGCAGCTGGGGGACTGCAACTAATGAAAAACTGTTTTTT. Protein product: CASSWGTATNEKLFF. The rearrangement uses TRBV5-1 and TRBJ1-4; possibly TRBD1 for D (5 bases). The V end was cut by 3 bases, the J end by 0 bases, with 9 bases between. CDR1 and CDR2 (germline): SGHRS, YFSETQ. The CDR3 is 15 amino acids.

The table lists this clone with a few counts. The gene calls are TRBV11-2 and TRBJ2-7; D is ambiguous. Germline CDR1 SGHAT, CDR2 FQNNGV. Trimming took 1 base from V and 4 from J, leaving 8 bases between them. The CDR3 length is 13 residues. The CDR3 region is CASSLVLVYEQYF. CDR3 nucleotide sequence: TGTGCCAGCAGCTTAGTCCTAGTGTACGAGCAGTACTTC.

The CDR3 protein is CASSPQVMQPQHF. The CDR3 nucleotides read TGTGCCAGTAGTCCTCAGGTCATGCAGCCCCAGCATTTT. The chain has TRBV19 and TRBJ1-5; no clear D gene. Germline-derived CDR1 and CDR2 are LNHDA and SQIVND (reference sequence). The CDR3 has 13 amino acids. V was trimmed by 5 bases and J by 7 bases, leaving 12 bases between them.

This rearrangement joins TRBV19 to TRBJ2-7, with 7 bases fitting TRBD1. The germline gives CDR1 LNHDA, CDR2 SQIVND (reference sequence). V shed 3 bases and J 3 bases; nucleotides not matched to a gene: 5. This CDR3 spans 14 amino acids. The CDR3 DNA is TGTGCCAGTAGTATGAACAGGGACAGCTACGAGCAGTACTTC. It encodes CASSMNRDSYEQYF.

The genes are TRBV27 and TRBJ1-3; D unresolved. Germline values: CDR1 MNHEY, CDR2 SMNVEV (reference sequence). V was cut by 2 bases and J by 0 bases, with 8 bases left in between. This CDR3 spans 15 amino acids. DNA for the CDR3: TGTGCCAGCAGTTTAATTCGGCGCTCTGGAAACACCATATATTTT. This translates into CASSLIRRSGNTIYF.

J is TRBJ2-7 and V is TRBV10-3, with D maybe TRBD1 (6 bases). Trimming stripped 2 bases from V and 5 bases from J, with 16 bases between. CDR1 is ENHRY and CDR2 is SYGVKD in the germline V gene. The CDR3 covers 15 residues. CDR3 amino acids: CAISEGQSKVDEQYF. Here the CDR3 DNA reads TGTGCCATCAGTGAGGGACAGTCTAAGGTCGACGAGCAGTACTTC.

Points on this clone: Other DNA sequences in the sample encode the same CDR3. The chain links TRBV5-1 to TRBJ2-3; 8 bases fit TRBD1. The V gene's germline CDR1 is SGHRS and CDR2 YFSETQ. CDR3 length: 14 residues. The ends lost 5 bases at V and 1 base at J; junction bases unmatched: 3. The CDR3 DNA reads TGCGCCAGCAGTTGGGGACAGGGCACAGATACGCAGTATTTT. This encodes CASSWGQGTDTQYF.

V gene TRBV29-1 combines with J gene TRBJ1-3; 8 bases fit TRBD1. The CDR3 sequence is 14 residues long. CDR1 SQVTM and CDR2 ANQGSEA come from the germline V gene. The V gene end was trimmed by 6 bases and the J gene end by 0 bases; junction bases not matched to a gene: 4. CDR3 DNA: TGCAGCGTCGACAGGGGCGGCTCTGGAAACACCATATATTTT. As protein: CSVDRGGSGNTIYF.

A single count supports this clone. V gene TRBV28 combines with J gene TRBJ2-4; tentatively, D is TRBD1 (6 bases). V was clipped by 3 bases and J by 0 bases, with 15 bases between them. The CDR3 spans 17 residues. In germline, CDR1 is MDHEN, CDR2 SYDVKM. CDR3 in amino acids: CASSFSGQGGAKNIQYF. CDR3 nucleotides: TGTGCCAGCAGTTTTTCGGGTCAAGGGGGAGCCAAAAACATTCAGTACTTC.

There are a few counts of this clone. This chain connects TRBV27 to TRBJ2-1; 10 bases line up with TRBD2. J was trimmed by 7 bases and V by 3 bases; bases with no gene match: 15. The CDR3 spans 18 residues. The germline CDR1 and CDR2 sequences are MNHEY and SMNVEV (reference sequence). The CDR3 loop reads CASSFGLAGAGRGNEQFF. CDR3 in DNA: TGTGCCAGCAGTTTTGGGCTAGCGGGAGCTGGTAGGGGGAATGAGCAGTTCTTC.

J is TRBJ2-5 and V is TRBV18; a weak D match, TRBD1 (5 bases). The CDR3 runs to 16 residues. Trimming left V 3 bases short and J 6 bases short, with 20 bases between. Germline CDR1 is KGHSH and CDR2 is LQKENI. The CDR3 reads CASSPWKDTSGKTQYF. The DNA of the CDR3 is TGTGCCAGCTCACCTTGGAAGGACACAAGTGGGAAGACCCAGTACTTC.

The chain joins TRBV11-2 to TRBJ2-7, with 11 bases matching TRBD2. The CDR3 has 15 amino acids. Trimming at V came to 4 bases and at J to 5 bases, leaving 7 bases not matched to a gene. Per germline, CDR1 SGHAT and CDR2 FQNNGV. The CDR3 DNA reads TGTGCCAGCAGCTCACTAGCGGGAGTAACCCACGAGCAGTACTTC. Translation gives CASSSLAGVTHEQYF. The full variable domain, with the rest looked up from reference TRBV11-2 and TRBJ2-7, is EAGVAQSPRYKIIEKRQSVAFWCNPISGHATLYWYQQILGQGPKLLIQFQNNGVVDDSQLPKDRFSAERLKGVDSTLKIQPAKLEDSAVYLCASSSLAGVTHEQYFGPGTRLTVT.

This clone was detected only a few times. V gene TRBV27 combines with J gene TRBJ2-7, with 11 bases identical to TRBD1. This CDR3 has 14 residues. From germline, CDR1 is MNHEY and CDR2 SMNVEV (reference sequence). Losses at the gene ends were 6 bases for V and 6 bases for J; bases not matched to a gene: 7. The CDR3 spells CASSRGTGGFEQYF. The CDR3 bases are TGTGCCAGCAGCCGAGGGACAGGGGGGTTCGAGCAGTACTTC.

The chain combines TRBV2 with TRBJ2-6, with a possible D match to TRBD2 (5 bases). Trimming cost V 7 bases and J 2 bases, with 9 bases left between them. Germline assignment: CDR1 SNHLY and CDR2 FYNNEI. The length of the CDR3 is 14 residues. The CDR3 loop reads CASKSGAGANVLTF. DNA for the CDR3: TGTGCCAGCAAATCCGGGGCTGGGGCCAACGTCCTGACTTTC.

The chain carries TRBV6-1 and TRBJ2-7; 9 bases line up with TRBD2. There are 16 residues in the CDR3. Unmatched junction bases numbered 5, after V lost 0 bases and J lost 2 bases. From germline, CDR1 is MNHNS and CDR2 SASEGT. CDR3 amino acids: CASSEAWLAGPYEQYF. The CDR3 DNA reads as TGTGCCAGCAGTGAAGCGTGGCTAGCGGGACCCTACGAGCAGTACTTC.

The rearrangement links TRBV27 to TRBJ2-7, with TRBD2 matching 8 bases. The CDR3 is 13 amino acids. Germline values: CDR1 MNHEY, CDR2 SMNVEV (reference sequence). Unmatched junction bases numbered 7, after V lost 6 bases and J lost 6 bases. CDR3 DNA: TGTGCCAGCAGGCCGGGACTAGTCGGCGAGCAGTACTTC. Translation: CASRPGLVGEQYF.

This clone was observed many times. The rearrangement links TRBV28 to TRBJ2-1, with 9 bases matching TRBD2. The junction had 5 bases not matched to a gene; V was cut back by 5 bases and J by 3 bases. Germline V gene sequence: CDR1 MDHEN, CDR2 SYDVKM. The CDR3 totals 15 residues. CDR3 coding DNA: TGTGCCAGCAGTGTAGCGGGAGAGGGCTACAATGAGCAGTTCTTC. This encodes CASSVAGEGYNEQFF.

The V gene is TRBV7-2, the J gene TRBJ1-2; 7 bases agree with TRBD1. J was trimmed by 3 bases and V by 8 bases; bases with no gene match: 6. Looked up from germline, CDR1 is SGHTA and CDR2 is FQGNSA. The CDR3 sequence is 13 residues long. CDR3 coding DNA: TGTGCCAGCGGTCGAACAGGGGACTATGGCTACACCTTC. Its protein product is CASGRTGDYGYTF.

The rearrangement uses TRBV9 and TRBJ1-4; D is perhaps TRBD1 (5 bases). The CDR3 runs to 14 residues. CDR1 SGDLS and CDR2 YYNGEE come from the germline V gene. V lost 3 bases, J lost 5 bases, and 11 bases lay in between. In DNA form, the CDR3 reads TGTGCCAGCAGCGCCGGGACCGCCAATGAAAAACTGTTTTTT. Translated, it gives CASSAGTANEKLFF.

This sequence joins TRBV9 and TRBJ1-1, with D possibly being TRBD1 (6 bases). Trimming took off 4 bases at V and 10 bases at J, with 20 bases between the two ends. The CDR3 loop spans 14 amino acids. Germline assignment: CDR1 SGDLS and CDR2 YYNGEE. The CDR3 DNA reads as TGTGCCAGCAGCAAACACGGGGGCGACCTGGTAGCTTTCTTT. It is translated as CASSKHGGDLVAFF.

The V call is TRBV19, the J call TRBJ2-5, with 7 bases that match TRBD2. This CDR3 is 15 amino acids long. Looked up from germline, CDR1 is LNHDA and CDR2 is SQIVND (reference sequence). V trimming: 6 bases; J trimming: 2 bases; junction bases outside the gene matches: 9. The CDR3 sequence: CASRFAKAGQETQYF. The CDR3 nucleotides are TGTGCCAGTAGATTTGCAAAAGCGGGACAAGAGACCCAGTACTTC.

This clone appeared once. This rearrangement joins TRBV21-1 to TRBJ1-4. TRBV21-1 is deemed a pseudogene. The CDR3 length is 14 residues. CDR3 DNA sequence: TGTGCCAGCAGCAAAGAGGGGGTAGCGGAGAAACTGTTTTTT. Its translation is CASSKEGVAEKLFF.

The chain is built from TRBV2 and TRBJ2-5; D is ambiguous. The DNA end is more similar to TRBJ2-7, so the J call may be wrong. This CDR3 contains 13 residues. CDR1 and CDR2 from the germline V gene are SNHLY and FYNNEI. The CDR3 nucleotides read TGTGCCAGCTCCACCACCGACGGCTACGAGCAGTACTTC. Protein product: CASSTTDGYEQYF.